What follows are 27 T cell receptor beta chains derived from one specimen sequenced in a study of regulatory T cells in long-lasting Graves disease. CDR3 regions were amplified by Arm-PCR using iRepertoire HTBI primers to build TCR beta libraries. TCRdb re-called the multiplex PCR reads through MiXCR, storing one row per CDR3 protein. The table lists approximately 500,000 distinct CDR3 sequences, approximately 21% of them singletons. Documented time point: persistent/refractory GD, antithyroid drugs over 5 years with positive TRAb. Generation of the TCR library employed RNA extracted from PBMCs. The sample here was peripheral blood mononuclear cells (PBMCs), taken when the disease was refractory, from a patient treated with antithyroid drugs. Source of these receptors: a female donor with Graves disease.

This clonotype was counted many times. V gene TRBV6-2 or TRBV6-3 combines with J gene TRBJ2-7; D remains ambiguous. Germline values: CDR1 MNHEY, CDR2 SVGEGT. Trimming left V 2 bases short and J 3 bases short, with 5 bases between. This CDR3 is built from 12 residues. The CDR3 region is CASSYAGYEQYF. In DNA, the CDR3 is TGTGCCAGCAGTTACGCCGGCTACGAGCAGTACTTC.

At least ten counts were recorded for this clonotype. The V call is TRBV28, the J call TRBJ2-2; D is perhaps TRBD1 (6 bases). The CDR3 is 16 residues long. Germline CDR1 and CDR2: MDHEN and SYDVKM. V was pared by 7 bases and J by 3 bases, with 18 bases between. The CDR3 sequence: CASTPRQGLYTGELFF. CDR3 DNA: TGTGCCAGCACCCCCAGGCAGGGGCTATACACCGGGGAGCTGTTTTTT. The full variable domain, rest sourced from reference TRBV28 and TRBJ2-2, is DVKVTQSSRYLVKRTGEKVFLECVQDMDHENMFWYRQDPGLGLRLIYFSYDVKMKEKGDIPEGYSVSREKKERFSLILESASTNQTSMYLCASTPRQGLYTGELFFGEGSRLTVL.

This clonotype was observed at least ten times. The rearrangement joins TRBV29-1 to TRBJ2-7, with D perhaps given as TRBD1 or TRBD2 (5 bases each). This CDR3 has 14 amino acids. Germline V gene lookup returns CDR1 SQVTM and CDR2 ANQGSEA. V lost 5 bases and J 3 bases, leaving 17 bases between the germline ends. This CDR3 is CSVLTFGTGYEQYF. DNA for the CDR3: TGCAGCGTTCTCACCTTCGGGACGGGCTACGAGCAGTACTTC.

This clonotype was found many times. The chain combines TRBV29-1 with TRBJ2-7; D unresolved. The CDR3 contains 12 residues. Germline CDR1 SQVTM, CDR2 ANQGSEA. Between the trimmed V and J ends, which lost 5 bases and 0 bases, there was a span of 8 bases. CDR3 DNA sequence: TGCAGCGTTTGTCAGTCCTCCTACGAGCAGTACTTC. As protein: CSVCQSSYEQYF.

This clonotype showed up many times. The chain joins TRBV6-2 or TRBV6-3 to TRBJ2-7; D call uncertain. CDR1 and CDR2 from the germline V gene are MNHEY and SVGEGT. This CDR3 region has 10 residues. In nucleotides, the CDR3 is TGTGCGGTAGGCGCCTACGAGCAGTACTTC. Protein sequence: CAVGAYEQYF.

Ten or more counts support this clonotype. This rearrangement joins TRBV7-2 to TRBJ2-7; D gene unclear. Germline assignment: CDR1 SGHTA and CDR2 FQGNSA. V was shortened by 5 bases and J by 4 bases, with 12 bases between the two germline ends. The CDR3 has 13 residues. The CDR3, as DNA: TGTGCCAGCAGCCCTTGGTTGGGATACGAGCAGTACTTC. This gives the protein CASSPWLGYEQYF.

In its sample, this clonotype was seen a few times. This chain uses TRBV19 with TRBJ2-6, with 7 bases that match TRBD2. This CDR3 is 17 amino acids long. From germline, CDR1 is LNHDA and CDR2 SQIVND (reference sequence). Trimming took 0 bases from V and 2 from J; bases not matched to a gene: 4. The CDR3 DNA follows: TGTGCCAGTAGTATAGATAGGGAGGGGACTGGGGCCAACGTCCTGACTTTC. Translating it yields CASSIDREGTGANVLTF. Using reference TRBV19 and TRBJ2-6 for the parts outside the CDR3, the full variable domain is DGGITQSPKYLFRKEGQNVTLSCEQNLNHDAMYWYRQDPGQGLRLIYYSQIVNDFQKGDIAEGYSVSREKKESFPLTVTSAQKNPTAFYLCASSIDREGTGANVLTFGAGSRLTVL.

The DNA for the CDR3 is TGTGCCACCAGTGCCGCTAGCGCCACAGATACGCAGTATTTT. This codes for CATSAASATDTQYF. J is TRBJ2-3 and V is TRBV24-1, with D maybe TRBD2 (6 bases). Germline CDR1 reads KGHDR; CDR2 reads SFDVKD. V was trimmed by 5 bases and J by 2 bases, leaving 10 bases between them. There are 14 residues in the CDR3.

This clonotype was detected ten times or more. The chain couples TRBV28 to TRBJ1-5; perhaps TRBD1 as D (6 bases). V was pared by 3 bases and J by 3 bases, with 15 bases between. Germline-derived CDR1 and CDR2 are MDHEN and SYDVKM. The CDR3 covers 16 residues. For the CDR3, the DNA is TGTGCCAGCAGTTTGCGACAGGTGCCCTCCAATCAGCCCCAGCATTTT. Its translation: CASSLRQVPSNQPQHF.

The rearrangement links TRBV29-1 to TRBJ2-7; 8 bases agree with TRBD1. V shed 0 bases and J 2 bases; nucleotides not matched to a gene: 6. The CDR3 spans 15 residues. The germline gives CDR1 SQVTM, CDR2 ANQGSEA. The CDR3 loop is CSVEDLTGDTYEQYF. The CDR3 coding sequence is TGCAGCGTTGAAGATTTGACAGGGGATACCTACGAGCAGTACTTC.

J is TRBJ2-7 and V is TRBV11-2, with TRBD2 as a possible D gene (5 bases). The CDR3 length is 17 residues. In germline, CDR1 is SGHAT, CDR2 FQNNGV. Between the trimmed V and J ends, which lost 5 bases and 3 bases, there was a span of 23 bases. The CDR3 bases are TGTGCCAGCAGCCTCAGGCGGCTAGCCCCTGGAGGCTACGAGCAGTACTTC. This codes for CASSLRRLAPGGYEQYF.

The rearrangement links TRBV2 to TRBJ2-3, with TRBD2 matching over 11 bases. Trimming at V came to 4 bases and at J to 6 bases, leaving 9 bases not matched to a gene. Germline-derived CDR1 and CDR2 are SNHLY and FYNNEI. This CDR3 has 16 residues. CDR3 loop: CASSVALAGGLDTQYF. In nucleotides, the CDR3 is TGTGCCAGCAGTGTGGCGTTAGCGGGGGGGCTCGATACGCAGTATTTT.

Regarding this clonotype: A read error may explain this, as a much larger clone is one base away. The rearrangement links TRBV7-8 to TRBJ2-7; TRBD2 matches at 7 bases. Germline CDR1 reads SGHVS; CDR2 reads FQNEAQ. After removal of 1 base from V and 2 bases from J, the junction contained 8 bases not matched to a gene. This CDR3 spans 16 amino acids. The CDR3 region has the DNA TGTGCCAGCAGCTTAGGGGGGGGGTCCTACCCCTACGAGCAGTACTTC. Its translation: CASSLGGGSYPYEQYF.

This clonotype was recorded many times. The genes are TRBV12-3 or TRBV12-4 and TRBJ1-4, with D uncertain. CDR3 size: 15 residues. The V end was cut by 4 bases, the J end by 0 bases, with 9 bases between. CDR3 sequence reads: CASSSGLATNEKLFF. CDR3 bases: TGTGCCAGCAGTTCTGGCCTTGCAACTAATGAAAAACTGTTTTTT.

This clonotype was recorded at least ten times. J is TRBJ2-4 and V is TRBV27, with D maybe TRBD2 (6 bases). CDR3 size: 14 residues. The V gene's germline CDR1 is MNHEY and CDR2 SMNVEV (reference sequence). The V gene lost 2 bases and the J gene lost 7 bases, with 12 bases spanning the gap. CDR3 sequence: CASSLTAGLNIQYF. CDR3 sequence (DNA): TGTGCCAGCAGTTTAACTGCGGGGTTGAACATTCAGTACTTC.

This clonotype was counted ten times or more. This chain uses TRBV11-2 with TRBJ1-1, with D uncertain. CDR1 and CDR2 from the germline V gene are SGHAT and FQNNGV. The CDR3 is 11 residues long. V lost 6 bases and J 1 base, leaving 3 bases between the germline ends. The chain's CDR3 is CASRQNTEAFF. The CDR3 DNA sequence: TGTGCCAGCAGGCAGAACACTGAAGCTTTCTTT.

The CDR3 region is CASREGARAHYNEQFF. The CDR3 bases are TGTGCCAGCAGAGAGGGGGCTCGGGCCCACTACAATGAGCAGTTCTTC. The chain links TRBV6-1 to TRBJ2-1; 7 nucleotides agree with TRBD1. Losses at the gene ends were 6 bases for V and 3 bases for J; bases not matched to a gene: 11. Germline V gene data show CDR1 as MNHNS and CDR2 as SASEGT. CDR3 length: 16 amino acids.

This clonotype was found a few times. The CDR3 coding sequence is TGTGCCAGCAGCTCGAGAGACCGATTCTATGGCTACACCTTC. It codes for CASSSRDRFYGYTF. The chain is built from TRBV5-4 and TRBJ1-2, with D hard to call. The CDR3 sequence is 14 residues long. The germline V gene encodes CDR1 SGHNT and CDR2 YYREEE (reference sequence). Between the trimmed V and J ends, which lost 3 bases and 4 bases, there was a span of 13 bases.

This clonotype has only a few counts. The gene calls are TRBV19 and TRBJ1-2, with 7 bases lining up with TRBD1. Germline V gene lookup returns CDR1 LNHDA and CDR2 SQIVND (reference sequence). The CDR3 has 17 amino acids. V lost 3 bases, J lost 6 bases, and 16 bases stayed unmatched. The CDR3 loop reads CASSMQHRDRMQNGYTF. The CDR3 bases are TGTGCCAGTAGTATGCAACACCGGGACAGAATGCAGAATGGCTACACCTTC.

This clonotype was seen a handful of times. The DNA for the CDR3 is TGTGCCAGCAGCTCCCTCCGGGGCTCTGGAAACACCATATATTTT. This encodes CASSSLRGSGNTIYF. V and J are TRBV7-6 and TRBJ1-3; D call uncertain. V lost 4 bases, J lost 0 bases, and 10 bases lay in between. CDR1 is SGHVS and CDR2 is FNYEAQ in the germline V gene. This CDR3 spans 15 amino acids.

There are many counts of this clonotype. The chain is built from TRBV12-3 or TRBV12-4 and TRBJ2-4; tentative D call: TRBD2 (5 bases). With 0 bases removed from V and 7 bases from J, the gap between germline ends came to 19 bases. This CDR3 contains 17 residues. The CDR3 sequence is CASSLAPLGSGSNIQYF. In nucleotides, the CDR3 is TGTGCCAGCAGTTTAGCCCCACTAGGAAGTGGATCGAACATTCAGTACTTC.

The chain links TRBV28 to TRBJ2-1, with 7 bases matching TRBD1. Germline trimming cut 10 bases from V and 4 bases from J; bases unmatched to any gene: 10. CDR1 is MDHEN, CDR2 SYDVKM, per germline. This CDR3 comprises 14 residues. The CDR3, as DNA: TGTGCCAACACTCCTGGGACAGATTACAATGAGCAGTTCTTC. It translates to CANTPGTDYNEQFF.

This clonotype was observed a handful of times. The V and J genes are TRBV10-3 and TRBJ2-7; no definite D call. From germline, CDR1 is ENHRY and CDR2 SYGVKD. V was pared by 5 bases and J by 3 bases, with 5 bases between. This CDR3 has 11 amino acids. CDR3: CAISFSYEQYF. As DNA, the CDR3 is TGTGCCATCAGTTTTAGCTACGAGCAGTACTTC.

This sequence joins TRBV19 and TRBJ1-6; D is perhaps TRBD1 (6 bases). Germline V gives CDR1 LNHDA, CDR2 SQIVND (reference sequence). This CDR3 spans 13 amino acids. Trimming removed 8 bases from V and 7 bases from J, with 12 bases in between. The CDR3 region has the DNA TGTGCCAGTGGGATTACAGGGAATTCACCCCTCCACTTT. Its protein is CASGITGNSPLHF.

This clonotype occurred a few times. The chain links TRBV24-1 to TRBJ1-5; D is possibly TRBD1 (5 bases). V lost 3 bases and J 3 bases, leaving 11 bases between the germline ends. Germline CDR1 is KGHDR and CDR2 is SFDVKD. This CDR3 is 15 amino acids long. This CDR3 is CATSDGGTLNQPQHF. CDR3 DNA: TGTGCCACCAGTGATGGGGGGACCCTCAATCAGCCCCAGCATTTT.

This chain links TRBV7-2 with TRBJ2-5, with 9 bases aligning to TRBD2. Germline CDR1 and CDR2: SGHTA and FQGNSA. V lost 3 bases and J lost 3; bases outside the gene matches: 8. The CDR3 spans 16 residues. This chain's CDR3 is CASSFRGAGGKETQYF. The CDR3 region has the DNA TGTGCCAGCAGCTTTCGGGGAGCGGGAGGAAAAGAGACCCAGTACTTC.

This clonotype has a handful of counts. The chain joins TRBV19 to TRBJ2-5; D possibly corresponds to TRBD1 (6 bases). This CDR3 is 14 amino acids long. Germline CDR1 reads LNHDA; CDR2 reads SQIVND (reference sequence). V was trimmed by 7 bases and J by 6 bases, leaving 18 bases between them. The CDR3 DNA reads TGTGCCAGTAACGACAGGATTCATGGTCAGACCCAGTACTTC. Translated, it gives CASNDRIHGQTQYF.